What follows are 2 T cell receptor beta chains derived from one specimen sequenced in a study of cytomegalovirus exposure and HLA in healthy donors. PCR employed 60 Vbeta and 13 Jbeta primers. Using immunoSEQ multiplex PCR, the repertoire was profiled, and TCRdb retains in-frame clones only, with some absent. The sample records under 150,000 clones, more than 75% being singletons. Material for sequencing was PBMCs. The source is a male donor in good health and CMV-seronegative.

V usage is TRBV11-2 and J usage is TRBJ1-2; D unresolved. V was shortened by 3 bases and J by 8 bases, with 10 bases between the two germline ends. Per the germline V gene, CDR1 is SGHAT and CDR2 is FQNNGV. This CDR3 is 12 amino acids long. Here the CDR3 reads CASSFNQAGYTF. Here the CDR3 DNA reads TGTGCCAGCAGCTTCAACCAGGCCGGCTACACCTTC.

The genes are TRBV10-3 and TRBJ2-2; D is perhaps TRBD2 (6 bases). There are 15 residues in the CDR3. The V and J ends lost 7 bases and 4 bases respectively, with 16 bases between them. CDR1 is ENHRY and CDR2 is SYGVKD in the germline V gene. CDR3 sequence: CAINRDPGSTGELFF. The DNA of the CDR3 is TGTGCCATCAACCGCGACCCCGGGAGCACCGGGGAGCTGTTTTTT.